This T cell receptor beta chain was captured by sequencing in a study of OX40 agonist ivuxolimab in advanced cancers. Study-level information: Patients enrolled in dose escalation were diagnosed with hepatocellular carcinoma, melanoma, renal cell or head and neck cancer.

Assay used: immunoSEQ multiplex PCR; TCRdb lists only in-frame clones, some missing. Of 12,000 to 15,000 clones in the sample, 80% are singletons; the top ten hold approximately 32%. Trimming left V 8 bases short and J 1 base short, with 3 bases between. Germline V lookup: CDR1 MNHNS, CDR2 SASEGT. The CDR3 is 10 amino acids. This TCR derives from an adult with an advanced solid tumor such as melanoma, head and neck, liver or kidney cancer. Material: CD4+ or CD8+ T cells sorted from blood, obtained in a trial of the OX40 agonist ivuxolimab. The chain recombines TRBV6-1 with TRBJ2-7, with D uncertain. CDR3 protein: CASGSYEQYF. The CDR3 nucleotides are TGTGCCAGCGGATCCTACGAGCAGTACTTC.